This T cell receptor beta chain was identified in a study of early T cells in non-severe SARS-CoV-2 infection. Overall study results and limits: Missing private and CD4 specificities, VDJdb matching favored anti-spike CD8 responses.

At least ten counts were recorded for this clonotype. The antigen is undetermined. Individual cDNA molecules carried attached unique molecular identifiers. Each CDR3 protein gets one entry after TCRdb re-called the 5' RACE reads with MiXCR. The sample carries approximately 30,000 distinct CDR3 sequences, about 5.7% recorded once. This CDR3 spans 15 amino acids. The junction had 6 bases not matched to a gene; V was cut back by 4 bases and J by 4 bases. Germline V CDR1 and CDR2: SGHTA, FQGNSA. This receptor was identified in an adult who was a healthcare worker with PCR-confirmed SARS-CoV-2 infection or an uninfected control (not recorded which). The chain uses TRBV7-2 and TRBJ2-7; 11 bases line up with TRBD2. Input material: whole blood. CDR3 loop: CASSSMGLAEYEQYF. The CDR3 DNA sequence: TGTGCCAGCAGCTCGATGGGACTAGCGGAATACGAGCAGTACTTC.